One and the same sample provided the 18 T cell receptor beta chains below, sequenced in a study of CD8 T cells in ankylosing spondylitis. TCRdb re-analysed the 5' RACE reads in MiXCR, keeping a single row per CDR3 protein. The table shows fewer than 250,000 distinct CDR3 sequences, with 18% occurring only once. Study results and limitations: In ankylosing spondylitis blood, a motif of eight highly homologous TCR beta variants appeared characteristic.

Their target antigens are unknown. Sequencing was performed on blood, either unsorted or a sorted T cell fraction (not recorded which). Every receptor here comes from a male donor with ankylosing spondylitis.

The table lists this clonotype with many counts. CDR3 in DNA: TGTGCCAGCAGCTTTACAGGGCAAGAGACCCAGTACTTC. It specifies CASSFTGQETQYF. The chain joins TRBV5-6 to TRBJ2-5, with D perhaps TRBD1 (6 bases). The germline V and J ends were trimmed by 2 bases and 2 bases, with 7 bases remaining between them. CDR3 length: 13 amino acids. CDR1 and CDR2 (germline): SGHDT, YYEEEE.

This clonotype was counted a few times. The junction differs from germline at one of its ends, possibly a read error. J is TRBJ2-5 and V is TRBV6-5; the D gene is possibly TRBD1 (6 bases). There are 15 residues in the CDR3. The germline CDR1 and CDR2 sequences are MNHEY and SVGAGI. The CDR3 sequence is CASSNSQGNQETQYF. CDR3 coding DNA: TGTGCCAGCAGTAACTCTCAGGGGAACCAAGAGACCCAGTACTTC.

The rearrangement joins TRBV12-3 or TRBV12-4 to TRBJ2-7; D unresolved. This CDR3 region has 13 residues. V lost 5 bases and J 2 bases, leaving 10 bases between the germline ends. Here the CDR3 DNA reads TGTGCCAGCAGTCGCGTGACCGCCTACGAGCAGTACTTC. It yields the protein CASSRVTAYEQYF.

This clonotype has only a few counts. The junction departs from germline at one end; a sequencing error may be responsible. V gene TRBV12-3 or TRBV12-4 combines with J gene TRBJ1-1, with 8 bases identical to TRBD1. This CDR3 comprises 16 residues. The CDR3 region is CVSSLSRQGLNTEAFF. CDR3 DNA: TGTGTCAGCAGTTTATCCCGACAGGGGTTGAACACTGAAGCTTTCTTT.

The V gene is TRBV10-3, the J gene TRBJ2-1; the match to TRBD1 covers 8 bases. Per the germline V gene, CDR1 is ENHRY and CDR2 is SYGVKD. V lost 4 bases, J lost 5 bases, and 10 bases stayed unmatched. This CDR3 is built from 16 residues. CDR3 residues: CAISAAPGQEDNEQFF. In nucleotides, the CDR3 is TGTGCCATCAGTGCCGCACCGGGACAGGAGGACAATGAGCAGTTCTTC.

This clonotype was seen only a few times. In DNA form, the CDR3 reads TGTGCCAGCAGTGTTGAGCAGGGGGGGTACGAGCAGTACTTC. Its protein is CASSVEQGGYEQYF. This sequence joins TRBV27 and TRBJ2-7; either TRBD1 or TRBD2 may supply D (7 bases each). From germline, CDR1 is MNHEY and CDR2 SMNVEV (reference sequence). Trimming left V 5 bases short and J 4 bases short, with 15 bases between. This CDR3 contains 14 residues.

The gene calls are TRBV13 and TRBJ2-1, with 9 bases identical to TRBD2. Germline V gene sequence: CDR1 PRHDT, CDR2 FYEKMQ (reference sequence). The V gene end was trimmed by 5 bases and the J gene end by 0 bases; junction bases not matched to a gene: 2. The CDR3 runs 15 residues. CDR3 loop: CASSATSGSYNEQFF. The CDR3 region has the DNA TGTGCCAGCAGCGCGACTAGCGGCTCCTACAATGAGCAGTTCTTC.

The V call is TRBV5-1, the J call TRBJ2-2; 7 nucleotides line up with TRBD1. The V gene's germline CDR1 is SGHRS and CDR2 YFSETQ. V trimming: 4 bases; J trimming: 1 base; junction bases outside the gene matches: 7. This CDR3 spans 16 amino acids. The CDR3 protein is CASSLTGTENTGELFF. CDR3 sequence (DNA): TGCGCCAGCAGCCTCACCGGGACAGAGAACACCGGGGAGCTGTTTTTT.

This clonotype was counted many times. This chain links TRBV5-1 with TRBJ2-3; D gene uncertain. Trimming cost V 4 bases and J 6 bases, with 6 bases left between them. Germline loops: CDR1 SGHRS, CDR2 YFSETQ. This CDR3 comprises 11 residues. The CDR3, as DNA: TGCGCCAGCAGCACCCTCGATACGCAGTATTTT. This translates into CASSTLDTQYF. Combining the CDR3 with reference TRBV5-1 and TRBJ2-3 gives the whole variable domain KAGVTQTPRYLIKTRGQQVTLSCSPISGHRSVSWYQQTPGQGLQFLFEYFSETQRNKGNFPGRFSGRQFSNSRSEMNVSTLELGDSALYLCASSTLDTQYFGPGTRLTVL.

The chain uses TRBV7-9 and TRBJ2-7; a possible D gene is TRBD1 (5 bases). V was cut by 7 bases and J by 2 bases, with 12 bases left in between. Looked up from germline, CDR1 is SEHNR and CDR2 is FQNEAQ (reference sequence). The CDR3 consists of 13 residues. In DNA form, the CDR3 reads TGTGCCAGCACCCCAGGGTGGCCCTACGAGCAGTACTTC. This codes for CASTPGWPYEQYF.

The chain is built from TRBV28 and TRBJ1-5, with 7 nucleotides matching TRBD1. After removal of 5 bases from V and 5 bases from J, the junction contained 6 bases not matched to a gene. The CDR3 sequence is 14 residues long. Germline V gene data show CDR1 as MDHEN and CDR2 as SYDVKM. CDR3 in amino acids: CASSGGQEYQPQHF. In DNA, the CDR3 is TGTGCCAGCAGTGGAGGACAGGAGTATCAGCCCCAGCATTTT.

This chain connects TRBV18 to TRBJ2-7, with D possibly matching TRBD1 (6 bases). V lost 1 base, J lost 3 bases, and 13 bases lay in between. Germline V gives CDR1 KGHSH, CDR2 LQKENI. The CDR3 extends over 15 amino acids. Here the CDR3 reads CASSPRAQGNYEQYF. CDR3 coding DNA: TGTGCCAGCTCACCACGAGCTCAGGGGAACTACGAGCAGTACTTC.

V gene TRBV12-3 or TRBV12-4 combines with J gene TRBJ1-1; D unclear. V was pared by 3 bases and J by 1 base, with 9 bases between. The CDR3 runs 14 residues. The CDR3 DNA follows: TGTGCCAGCAGTTTGTCGCCGGGGAACACTGAAGCTTTCTTT. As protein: CASSLSPGNTEAFF.

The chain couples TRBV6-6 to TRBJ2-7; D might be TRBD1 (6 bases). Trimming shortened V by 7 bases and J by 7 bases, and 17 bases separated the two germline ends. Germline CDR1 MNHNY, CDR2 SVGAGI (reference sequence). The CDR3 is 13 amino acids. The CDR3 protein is CASTQGDRSEQYF. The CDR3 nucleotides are TGTGCCAGCACCCAAGGTGACAGGTCTGAGCAGTACTTC.

CDR3 nucleotides: TGTGCCAGCAGCTCCCGACTAGCGGGGATCGGGGAGCTGTTTTTT. This encodes CASSSRLAGIGELFF. V and J are TRBV7-2 and TRBJ2-2, with 11 bases that match TRBD2. Per germline, CDR1 SGHTA and CDR2 FQGNSA. Trimming took 4 bases from V and 7 from J; bases not matched to a gene: 5. The CDR3 has 15 residues.

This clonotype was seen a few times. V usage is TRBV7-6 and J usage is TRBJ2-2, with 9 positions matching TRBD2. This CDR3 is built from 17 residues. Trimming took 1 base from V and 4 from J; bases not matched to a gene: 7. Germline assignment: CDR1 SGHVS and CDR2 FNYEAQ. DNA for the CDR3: TGTGCCAGCAGCTTAGTGCGGGAGGGCCCGGGCACCGGGGAGCTGTTTTTT. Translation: CASSLVREGPGTGELFF.

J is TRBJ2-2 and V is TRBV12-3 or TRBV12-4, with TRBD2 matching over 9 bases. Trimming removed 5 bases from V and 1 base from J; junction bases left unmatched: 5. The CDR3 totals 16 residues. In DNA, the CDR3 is TGTGCCAGCAGTCCGCTAGCGGGATTGAACACCGGGGAGCTGTTTTTT. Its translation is CASSPLAGLNTGELFF.

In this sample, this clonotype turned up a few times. Here the CDR3 reads CSVVVFSTDTQYF. In nucleotides, the CDR3 is TGCAGCGTTGTGGTATTCAGCACAGATACGCAGTATTTT. The chain uses TRBV29-1 and TRBJ2-3; D not resolved. The germline CDR1 and CDR2 sequences are SQVTM and ANQGSEA. There are 13 residues in the CDR3. Trimming pared 4 bases from V and 0 bases from J, leaving 8 bases between.